This T cell receptor beta chain emerged from a study of PD-L1 blockade in urothelial cancer. Time point here: peripheral blood 6 weeks after treatment start. Each patient gave between 1 and 8 samples, pretreatment and on-treatment. Assay: immunoSEQ multiplex PCR; the TCRdb copy retains only in-frame clones and omits some. The sample records about 76,000 clones, around 90% being singletons. A word on this clone: Other nucleotide sequences in the sample specify the same CDR3.

This CDR3 has 12 residues. Trimming removed 1 base from V and 9 bases from J, with 7 bases in between. The germline gives CDR1 MDHEN, CDR2 SYDVKM. The source is a woman at least 80 years old with urothelial cancer. The chain employs TRBV28 and TRBJ2-1; no clear D. The specimen was PBMCs, collected around atezolizumab (anti-PD-L1) treatment. The CDR3 DNA reads as TGTGCCAGCAGTTTATTAGCCTCTGAGCAGTTCTTC. Residues: CASSLLASEQFF.